The 10 T cell receptor beta chains presented below share a single source sample, sequenced in a study of blood T cell repertoires in COVID-19. Only in-frame clones appear in the TCRdb table, and some are missing; sequencing was by immunoSEQ multiplex PCR. Here the sample spans over 110,000 clones, 80% to 90% being singletons. Source material: peripheral blood. The receptors were sampled from a woman aged 50 to 60 with acute or convalescent COVID-19.

This clone was observed once. CDR3 amino acids: CASSPGISGEKLFF. CDR3 nucleotides: TGCGCCAGCAGTCCGGGGATATCGGGTGAAAAACTGTTTTTT. V usage is TRBV5-1 and J usage is TRBJ1-4, with no clear D. The CDR3 loop spans 14 amino acids. With 5 bases removed from V and 7 bases from J, the gap between germline ends came to 15 bases. Germline assignment: CDR1 SGHRS and CDR2 YFSETQ.

The chain uses TRBV2 and TRBJ1-2, with 8 bases identical to TRBD1. V lost 0 bases to trimming and J lost 8 bases; unmatched junction nucleotides: 8. From germline, CDR1 is SNHLY and CDR2 FYNNEI. This CDR3 spans 15 amino acids. The CDR3 coding sequence is TGTGCCAGCAGTGAAGCATCGCCAGGGGGCTCGGGCTACACCTTC. Translating gives CASSEASPGGSGYTF.

In DNA, the CDR3 is TGTGCCAGCAGCCAAGCCCAGGGGACTGAAGCTTTCTTT. It codes for CASSQAQGTEAFF. V usage is TRBV3-1 (or the pseudogene TRBV3-2) and J usage is TRBJ1-1; D possibly corresponds to TRBD1 (6 bases). CDR1 and CDR2 (germline): LGHDT, YNNKEL (reference sequence). V was trimmed by 1 base and J by 5 bases, leaving 8 bases between them. The CDR3 is 13 amino acids.

The rearrangement joins TRBV6-5 to TRBJ1-2; D might be TRBD1 (5 bases). The CDR3 extends over 13 amino acids. Deletions cut 5 bases from V and 7 bases from J, with 14 bases between. Germline assignment: CDR1 MNHEY and CDR2 SVGAGI. CDR3: CASSHGGLSGYTF. The CDR3 nucleotides read TGTGCCAGCAGTCACGGGGGATTATCTGGCTACACCTTC.

This clone was seen a handful of times. The chain employs TRBV5-1 and TRBJ1-1; 7 positions match TRBD1. Germline CDR1 and CDR2: SGHRS and YFSETQ. J gave up 0 bases and V 5 bases, and 7 bases lay outside the gene matches. The CDR3 extends over 15 amino acids. The CDR3 bases are TGCGCCAGCAGATATCGGACAGGAATGAACACTGAAGCTTTCTTT. It yields the protein CASRYRTGMNTEAFF.

In its sample, this clone was seen once. The chain is built from TRBV5-1 and TRBJ2-2; 7 bases fit TRBD2. Germline V lookup: CDR1 SGHRS, CDR2 YFSETQ. There are 15 residues in the CDR3. The V gene end was trimmed by 4 bases and the J gene end by 9 bases; junction bases not matched to a gene: 12. The CDR3 DNA sequence: TGCGCCAGCAGCCGCGGACTAGAGGCGGGATGGGAGCTGTTTTTT. Its translation is CASSRGLEAGWELFF.

The V gene is TRBV7-9, the J gene TRBJ2-1, with 10 bases aligning to TRBD2. Germline assignment: CDR1 SEHNR and CDR2 FQNEAQ (reference sequence). The V gene end was trimmed by 6 bases and the J gene end by 9 bases; junction bases not matched to a gene: 2. The CDR3 sequence is 12 residues long. The CDR3 region is CASRGTSVEQFF. The CDR3 region has the DNA TGTGCCAGCAGGGGGACTAGCGTTGAGCAGTTCTTC.

The chain couples TRBV9 to TRBJ2-1, with 7 bases that match TRBD2. This CDR3 region has 15 residues. V shed 3 bases, J shed 2 bases, and the junction held 5 bases outside the gene matches. In germline, CDR1 is SGDLS, CDR2 YYNGEE. CDR3 protein: CASSAGLGAYNEQFF. The CDR3 DNA is TGTGCCAGCAGCGCCGGACTAGGTGCCTACAATGAGCAGTTCTTC. Supplemented by reference TRBV9 and TRBJ2-1, the full variable domain reads DSGVTQTPKHLITATGQRVTLRCSPRSGDLSVYWYQQSLDQGLQFLIQYYNGEERAKGNILERFSAQQFPDLHSELNLSSLELGDSALYFCASSAGLGAYNEQFFGPGTRLTVL.

The chain has TRBV6-1 and TRBJ1-2, with D possibly being TRBD1 (5 bases). Per the germline V gene, CDR1 is MNHNS and CDR2 is SASEGT. CDR3 length: 13 amino acids. The V end was cut by 1 base, the J end by 4 bases, with 7 bases between. The CDR3 sequence is CASSEGQGYGYTF. The DNA for the CDR3 is TGTGCCAGCAGTGAAGGGCAGGGCTATGGCTACACCTTC.

V is TRBV5-1 and J is TRBJ1-5; 9 bases align to TRBD1. CDR1 SGHRS and CDR2 YFSETQ come from the germline V gene. The CDR3 consists of 15 residues. The junction had 9 bases not matched to a gene; V was cut back by 5 bases and J by 6 bases. The CDR3 DNA reads as TGCGCCAGCAGTCCGGACAGGGGAGGTAGTCAGCCCCAGCATTTT. It translates to CASSPDRGGSQPQHF.